In its sample, the clone carrying this TCR beta chain was seen once. Its target is unknown. Genomic DNA provided the template from which TCR beta VDJ and CDR3 profiles were obtained. TCRdb itself ran the reads through MiXCR, one entry per CDR3 protein. The sample includes more than 200,000 distinct CDR3 sequences, roughly 53% of them seen just once. For sequencing, patients were chosen who had shown expansion of CD8+CD57+ cells by flow cytometry. The CDR3 consists of 16 residues. The V and J ends lost 5 bases and 2 bases, in that order; junction bases with no gene match: 4. From germline, CDR1 is SNHLY and CDR2 FYNNEI. The sample is drawn from a study of CD8+CD57+ T cells in acquired aplastic anemia. Overall study context: When averaged, DNA from sorted CD4+ and CD8+ cells came to 3.2 ug.

Whole-study results and caveats: Controls did not differ significantly from patients in CD8+ Simpson's diversity. A set of 25 to 35 CD8+ CDR3 sequences was shared between patients and controls, and these sequences appeared highly expressed in patients.

Sequences were obtained from sorted CD4+, CD8+, or CD8+CD57+ T cells (not recorded which) from PBMCs. The clonotype comes from a human donor with aplastic anemia. The V call is TRBV2, the J call TRBJ2-6, with 9 positions matching TRBD1. The CDR3 bases are TGTGCCAGCAGTCCCGGGACAGGGACTGGGGCCAACGTCCTGACTTTC. Amino acid sequence: CASSPGTGTGANVLTF.